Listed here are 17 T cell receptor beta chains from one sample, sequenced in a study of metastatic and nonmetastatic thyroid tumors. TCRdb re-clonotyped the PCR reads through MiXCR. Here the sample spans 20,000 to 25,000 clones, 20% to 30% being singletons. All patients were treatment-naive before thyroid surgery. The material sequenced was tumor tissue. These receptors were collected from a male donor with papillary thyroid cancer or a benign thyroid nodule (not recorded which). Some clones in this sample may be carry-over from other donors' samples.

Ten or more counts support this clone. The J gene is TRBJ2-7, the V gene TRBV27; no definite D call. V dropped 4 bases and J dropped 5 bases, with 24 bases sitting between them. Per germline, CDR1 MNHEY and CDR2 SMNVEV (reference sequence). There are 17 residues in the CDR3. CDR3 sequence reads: CASSSQTSWATRDEQYF. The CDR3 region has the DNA TGTGCCAGCAGTTCCCAAACTTCCTGGGCCACCCGGGACGAGCAGTACTTC.

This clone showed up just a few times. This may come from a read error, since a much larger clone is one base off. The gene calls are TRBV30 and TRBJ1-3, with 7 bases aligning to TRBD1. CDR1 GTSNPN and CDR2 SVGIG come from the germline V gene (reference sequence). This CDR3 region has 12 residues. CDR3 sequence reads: CAWSAGGNTTYF. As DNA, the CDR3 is TGTGCCTGGAGTGCAGGGGGAAACACCACATATTTT.

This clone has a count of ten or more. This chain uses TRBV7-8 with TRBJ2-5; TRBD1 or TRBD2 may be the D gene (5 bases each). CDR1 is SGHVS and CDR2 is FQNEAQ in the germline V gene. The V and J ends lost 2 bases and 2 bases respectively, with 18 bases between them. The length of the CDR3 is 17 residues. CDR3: CASSLSVTMGVQETQYF. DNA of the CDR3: TGTGCCAGCAGCTTATCAGTGACTATGGGGGTACAAGAGACCCAGTACTTC. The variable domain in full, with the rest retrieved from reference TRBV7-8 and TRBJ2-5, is GAGVSQSPRYKVAKRGQDVALRCDPISGHVSLFWYQQALGQGPEFLTYFQNEAQLDKSGLPSDRFFAERPEGSVSTLKIQRTQQEDSAVYLCASSLSVTMGVQETQYFGPGTRLLVL.

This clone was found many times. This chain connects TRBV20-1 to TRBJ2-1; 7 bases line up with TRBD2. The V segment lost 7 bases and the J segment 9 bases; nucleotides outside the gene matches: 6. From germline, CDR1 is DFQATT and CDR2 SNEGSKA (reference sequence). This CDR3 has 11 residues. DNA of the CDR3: TGCAGTGGACTAGGCGGGAGTGAGCAGTTCTTC. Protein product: CSGLGGSEQFF.

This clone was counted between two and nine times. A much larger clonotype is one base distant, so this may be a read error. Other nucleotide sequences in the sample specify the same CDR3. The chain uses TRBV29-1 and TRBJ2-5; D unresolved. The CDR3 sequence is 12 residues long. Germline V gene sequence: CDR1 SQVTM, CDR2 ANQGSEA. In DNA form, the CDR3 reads TGCAGCGTTCAGGAGTTGTCGGAGACACAGTACTTC. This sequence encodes CSVQELSETQYF.

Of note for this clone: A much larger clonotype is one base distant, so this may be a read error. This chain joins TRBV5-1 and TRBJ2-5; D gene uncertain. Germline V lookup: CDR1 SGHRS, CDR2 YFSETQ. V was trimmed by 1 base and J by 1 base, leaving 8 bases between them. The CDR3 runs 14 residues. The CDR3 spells CASSLKRVQETQYF. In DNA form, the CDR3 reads TGCGCCAGCAGCTTGAAAAGGGTCCAAGAGACCCAGTACTTC. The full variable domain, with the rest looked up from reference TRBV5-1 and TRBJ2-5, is KAGVTQTPRYLIKTRGQQVTLSCSPISGHRSVSWYQQTPGQGLQFLFEYFSETQRNKGNFPGRFSGRQFSNSRSEMNVSTLELGDSALYLCASSLKRVQETQYFGPGTRLLVL.

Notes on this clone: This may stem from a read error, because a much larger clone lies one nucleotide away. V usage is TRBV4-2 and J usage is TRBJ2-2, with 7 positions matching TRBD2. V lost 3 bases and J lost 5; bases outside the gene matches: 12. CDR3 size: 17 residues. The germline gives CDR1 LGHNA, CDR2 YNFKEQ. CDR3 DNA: TGTGCCAGCAGCCACGTCCTCAGGGTGCGGGGGACCGGGGAGCTGTTTTTT. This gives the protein CASSHVLRVRGTGELFF.

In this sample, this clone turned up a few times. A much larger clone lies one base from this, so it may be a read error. CDR3 nucleotide sequence: TGTGCCAGCAGCGACAGGTTGGACATTCAGTACTTC. Translating it yields CASSDRLDIQYF. The chain couples TRBV6-2 or TRBV6-3 to TRBJ2-4; D possibly corresponds to TRBD1 (6 bases). Germline V gives CDR1 MNHEY, CDR2 SVGEGT. The CDR3 has 12 residues. V was cut by 6 bases and J by 8 bases, with 11 bases left in between.

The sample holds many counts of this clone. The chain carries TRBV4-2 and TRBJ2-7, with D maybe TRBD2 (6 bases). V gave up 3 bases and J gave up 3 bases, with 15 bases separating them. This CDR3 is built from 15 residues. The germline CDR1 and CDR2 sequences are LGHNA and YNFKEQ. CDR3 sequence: CASSQGVGGRYEQYF. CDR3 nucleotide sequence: TGTGCCAGCAGCCAGGGGGTGGGAGGCCGCTACGAGCAGTACTTC.

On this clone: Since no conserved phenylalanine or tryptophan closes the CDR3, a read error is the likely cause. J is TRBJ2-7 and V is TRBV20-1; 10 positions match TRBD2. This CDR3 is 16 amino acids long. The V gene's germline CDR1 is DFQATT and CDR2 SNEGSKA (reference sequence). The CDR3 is CSASMLRTSGSYKQYL. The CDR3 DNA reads TGCAGTGCTAGTATGTTGAGGACTAGCGGTTCCTACAAGCAGTACCTC.

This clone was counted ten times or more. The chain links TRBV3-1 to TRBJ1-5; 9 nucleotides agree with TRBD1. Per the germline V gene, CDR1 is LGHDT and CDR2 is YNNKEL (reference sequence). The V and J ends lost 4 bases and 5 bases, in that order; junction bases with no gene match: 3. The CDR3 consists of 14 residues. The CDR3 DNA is TGTGCCAGCAGCCCGACAGGGGGACATCAGCCCCAGCATTTT. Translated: CASSPTGGHQPQHF.

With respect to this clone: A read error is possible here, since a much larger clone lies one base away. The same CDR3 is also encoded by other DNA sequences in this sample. Here the CDR3 reads CASNPNSVTGELFF. The CDR3 DNA follows: TGTGCCAGCAACCCCAACAGTGTCACCGGGGAGCTGTTTTTT. J is TRBJ2-2 and V is TRBV6-2 or TRBV6-3; D gene uncertain. Germline CDR1 MNHEY, CDR2 SVGEGT. Between the trimmed V and J ends, which lost 7 bases and 4 bases, there was a span of 13 bases. The CDR3 runs 14 residues.

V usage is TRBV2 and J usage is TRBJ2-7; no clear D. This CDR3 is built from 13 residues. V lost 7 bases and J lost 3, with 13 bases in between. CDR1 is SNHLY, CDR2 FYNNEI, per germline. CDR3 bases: TGTGCCAGCACGTCAGTCGGTGACTACGAGCAGTACTTC. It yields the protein CASTSVGDYEQYF.

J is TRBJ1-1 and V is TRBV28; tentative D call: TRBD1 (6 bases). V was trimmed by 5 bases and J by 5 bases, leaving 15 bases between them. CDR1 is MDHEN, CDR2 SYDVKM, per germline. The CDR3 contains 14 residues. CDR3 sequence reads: CASSHRTVWTEAFF. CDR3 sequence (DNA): TGTGCCAGCAGTCACAGGACAGTATGGACTGAAGCTTTCTTT.

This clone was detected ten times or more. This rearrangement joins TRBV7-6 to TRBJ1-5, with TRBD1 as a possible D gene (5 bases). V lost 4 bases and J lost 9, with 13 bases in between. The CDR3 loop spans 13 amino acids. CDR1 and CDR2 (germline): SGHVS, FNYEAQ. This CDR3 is CASSSQGGGPQHF. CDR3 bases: TGTGCCAGCAGCTCGCAGGGTGGAGGGCCCCAGCATTTT.

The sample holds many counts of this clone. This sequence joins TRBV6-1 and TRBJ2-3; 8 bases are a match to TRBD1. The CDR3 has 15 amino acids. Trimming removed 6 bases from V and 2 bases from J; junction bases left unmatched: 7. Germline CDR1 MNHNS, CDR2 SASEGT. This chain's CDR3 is CASRETGGATDTQYF. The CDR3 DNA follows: TGTGCCAGCAGGGAAACAGGGGGAGCCACAGATACGCAGTATTTT.

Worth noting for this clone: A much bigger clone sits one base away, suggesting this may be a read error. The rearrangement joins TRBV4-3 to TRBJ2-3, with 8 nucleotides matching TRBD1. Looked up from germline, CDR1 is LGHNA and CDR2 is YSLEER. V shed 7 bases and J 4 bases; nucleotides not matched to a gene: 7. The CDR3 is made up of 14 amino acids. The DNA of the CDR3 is TGCGCCAGCATCCACAGGGGGTCGTCAGATACGCAGTATTTT. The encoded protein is CASIHRGSSDTQYF.